This entry is about one T cell receptor beta chain. This sample was included in a study of graft-versus-host responses after intestinal transplantation. The protocol was immunoSEQ multiplex PCR, while the TCRdb copy is restricted to in-frame clones and leaves out a portion. The repertoire holds 21,000 or so clones, with 50% to 60% as singletons. CDR3 size: 15 residues. Trimming cost V 0 bases and J 10 bases; bases outside gene matches: 3. Germline CDR1 reads SGHTS; CDR2 reads YDEGEE. The sequence came from a human patient who received an intestinal transplant. The rearrangement uses TRBV5-8 and TRBJ1-6; 11 bases match TRBD1. This specimen was alloreactive CD4+ T cells from a mixed lymphocyte reaction culture, taken before intestinal transplant. Described subset: CFSE-low proliferating T cells sorted from roughly 6-day pre-transplant mixed lymphocyte reaction (GvH or HvG direction). The CDR3 protein is CASSLEGTGGSPLHF. The CDR3 DNA sequence: TGTGCCAGCAGCTTGGAAGGGACAGGGGGGTCACCCCTCCACTTT.